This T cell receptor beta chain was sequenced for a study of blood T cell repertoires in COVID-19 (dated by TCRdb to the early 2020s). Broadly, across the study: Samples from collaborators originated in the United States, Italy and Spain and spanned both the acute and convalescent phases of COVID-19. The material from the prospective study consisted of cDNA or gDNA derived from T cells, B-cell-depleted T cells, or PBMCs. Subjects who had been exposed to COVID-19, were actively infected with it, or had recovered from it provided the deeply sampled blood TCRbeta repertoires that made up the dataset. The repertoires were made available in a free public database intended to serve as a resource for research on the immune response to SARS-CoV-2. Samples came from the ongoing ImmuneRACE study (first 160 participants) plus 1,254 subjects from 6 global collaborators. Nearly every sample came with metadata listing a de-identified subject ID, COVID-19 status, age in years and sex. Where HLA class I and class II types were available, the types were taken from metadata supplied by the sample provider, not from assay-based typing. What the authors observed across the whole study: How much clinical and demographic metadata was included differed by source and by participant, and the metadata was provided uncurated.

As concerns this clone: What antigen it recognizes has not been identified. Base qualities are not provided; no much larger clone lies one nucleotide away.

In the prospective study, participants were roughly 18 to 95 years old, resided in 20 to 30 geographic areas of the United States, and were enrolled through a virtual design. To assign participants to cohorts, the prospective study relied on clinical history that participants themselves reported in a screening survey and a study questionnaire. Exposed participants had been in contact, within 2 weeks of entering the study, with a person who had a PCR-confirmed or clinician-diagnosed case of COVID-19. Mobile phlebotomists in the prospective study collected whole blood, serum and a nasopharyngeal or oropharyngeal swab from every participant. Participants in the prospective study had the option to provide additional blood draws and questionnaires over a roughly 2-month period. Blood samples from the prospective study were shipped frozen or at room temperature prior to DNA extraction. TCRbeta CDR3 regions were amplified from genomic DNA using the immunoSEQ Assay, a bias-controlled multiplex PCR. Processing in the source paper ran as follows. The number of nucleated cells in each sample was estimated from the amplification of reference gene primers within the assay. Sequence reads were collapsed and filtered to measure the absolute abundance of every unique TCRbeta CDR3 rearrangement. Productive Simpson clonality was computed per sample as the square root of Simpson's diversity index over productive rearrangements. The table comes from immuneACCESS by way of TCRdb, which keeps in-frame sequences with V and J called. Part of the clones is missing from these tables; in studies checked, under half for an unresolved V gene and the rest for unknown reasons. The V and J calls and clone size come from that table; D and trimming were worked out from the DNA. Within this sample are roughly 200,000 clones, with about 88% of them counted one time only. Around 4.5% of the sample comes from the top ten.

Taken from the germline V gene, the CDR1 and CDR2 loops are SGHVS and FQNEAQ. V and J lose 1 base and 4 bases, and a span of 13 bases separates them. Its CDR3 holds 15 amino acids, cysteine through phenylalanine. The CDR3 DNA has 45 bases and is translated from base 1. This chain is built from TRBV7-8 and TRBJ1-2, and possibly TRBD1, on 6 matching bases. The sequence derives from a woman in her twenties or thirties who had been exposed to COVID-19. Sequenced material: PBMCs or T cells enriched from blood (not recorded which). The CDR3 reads CASSLGPGTTYGYTF. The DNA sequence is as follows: TGTGCCAGCAGCTTAGGCCCCGGGACAACCTATGGCTACACCTTC.